These T cell receptor beta chains were read from a single sample in a study of T cell repertoires in cytomegalovirus infection. These receptors are not linked to any known antigen. TCRdb passed the reads through MiXCR, listing each CDR3 protein once. The sample includes 400,000 to 600,000 distinct CDR3 sequences, approximately 46% of them seen just once. The material sequenced was cultured PBMCs, taken from culture after CMV antigen stimulation. The receptor set was obtained from a human donor in good health (CMV status not recorded). Some clones in this sample may be carry-over from other donors' samples. CDR3s include the opening cysteine and the closing phenylalanine or tryptophan. Each record gives: V gene, D gene, J gene, clone size, CDR3 DNA, CDR3 protein. D genes are given only for firm matches. For some rows the clone size is stated as once, few or many, or as a class when expanded; others skip it.

v_gene: TRBV7-8
d_gene: -
j_gene: TRBJ2-3
abundance: -
CDR3nt: TGTGCCAGCAAGAGGGGCGGGGGCGACAACACAGATACGCAGTATTTT
CDR3aa: CASKRGGGDNTDTQYF

v_gene: TRBV6-8
d_gene: -
j_gene: TRBJ2-2
abundance: few
CDR3nt: TGTGCCAGCATCAGCAGGGGGGGGAACACCGGGGAGCTGTTTTTT
CDR3aa: CASISRGGNTGELFF

v_gene: TRBV7-2
d_gene: TRBD2
j_gene: TRBJ2-3
abundance: few
CDR3nt: TGTGCCAGCAGCTTCCGGACTAGAGGGGGCACAGATACGCAGTATTTT
CDR3aa: CASSFRTRGGTDTQYF

v_gene: TRBV7-2
d_gene: TRBD1
j_gene: TRBJ1-2
abundance: few
CDR3nt: TGTGCCAGCAGCCGATTCCGGGACAGCTTCTATGGCTACACCTTC
CDR3aa: CASSRFRDSFYGYTF

v_gene: TRBV15
d_gene: -
j_gene: TRBJ1-5
abundance: -
CDR3nt: TGTGCCACCAGCAGAAATAGCAATCAGCCCCAGCATTTT
CDR3aa: CATSRNSNQPQHF

v_gene: TRBV7-2
d_gene: TRBD1
j_gene: TRBJ2-7
abundance: -
CDR3nt: TGTGCCAGCAGCTTAGCGGGACAGAACTCCTACGAGCAGTACTTC
CDR3aa: CASSLAGQNSYEQYF

v_gene: TRBV6-2/TRBV6-3
d_gene: TRBD2
j_gene: TRBJ2-5
abundance: many
CDR3nt: TGTGCCAGCAGTCCTAGCGGCCAAGAGACCCAGTACTTC
CDR3aa: CASSPSGQETQYF

v_gene: TRBV7-2
d_gene: -
j_gene: TRBJ1-1
abundance: -
CDR3nt: TGTGCCAGCAGCAGTCAGGGTGGAGCAACTGAAGCTTTCTTT
CDR3aa: CASSSQGGATEAFF

v_gene: TRBV7-6
d_gene: TRBD2
j_gene: TRBJ2-3
abundance: -
CDR3nt: TGTGCCAGCAGCGTGGGGACTAGCGGGGGAGATACGCAGTATTTT
CDR3aa: CASSVGTSGGDTQYF

v_gene: TRBV6-2/TRBV6-3
d_gene: -
j_gene: TRBJ2-3
abundance: -
CDR3nt: TGTGCCAGCGCGACGTTGCCCGGGACACACCCCCTAAGCACAGATACGCAGTATTTT
CDR3aa: CASATLPGTHPLSTDTQYF

v_gene: TRBV7-2
d_gene: -
j_gene: TRBJ2-5
abundance: -
CDR3nt: TGTGCCAGCACTCTGGGGGGGACAGTCTTCCAAGAGACCCAGTACTTC
CDR3aa: CASTLGGTVFQETQYF

v_gene: TRBV7-2
d_gene: -
j_gene: TRBJ2-1
abundance: -
CDR3nt: TGTGCCAGCAGCTTGGCCCCAGGGGTCTACTACAATGAGCAGTTCTTC
CDR3aa: CASSLAPGVYYNEQFF

v_gene: TRBV7-3
d_gene: -
j_gene: TRBJ1-1
abundance: -
CDR3nt: TGTGCCAGCAGCACGTCCGGTTATCCCTCAGCTTTCTTT
CDR3aa: CASSTSGYPSAFF

v_gene: TRBV7-2
d_gene: -
j_gene: TRBJ1-4
abundance: -
CDR3nt: TGTGCCAGCAGCTTTAGGGGGGGTGAAAAACTGTTTTTT
CDR3aa: CASSFRGGEKLFF

v_gene: TRBV6-2/TRBV6-3
d_gene: -
j_gene: TRBJ2-5
abundance: -
CDR3nt: TGTGCCAGCAGGCACGGGGGGACAGTCGAAGAGACCCAGTACTTC
CDR3aa: CASRHGGTVEETQYF

v_gene: TRBV2
d_gene: TRBD2
j_gene: TRBJ2-7
abundance: few
CDR3nt: TGTGCCAGCAGTGTGGTGCGGGGGTCCTACGAGCAGTACTTC
CDR3aa: CASSVVRGSYEQYF

v_gene: TRBV5-1
d_gene: TRBD2
j_gene: TRBJ2-5
abundance: -
CDR3nt: TGCGCCAGCAGCTCCGCCGGGACTAGCGAAGAGACCCAGTACTTC
CDR3aa: CASSSAGTSEETQYF

v_gene: TRBV7-6
d_gene: TRBD2
j_gene: TRBJ2-5
abundance: -
CDR3nt: TGTGCCAGCAGCTTAGCCCGACTAGCGGGACGGGAGACCCAGTACTTC
CDR3aa: CASSLARLAGRETQYF

v_gene: TRBV7-2
d_gene: TRBD2
j_gene: TRBJ2-1
abundance: -
CDR3nt: TGTGCCATAAAGGCGGGAGATAACTACAATGAGCAGTTCTTC
CDR3aa: CAIKAGDNYNEQFF

v_gene: TRBV6-6
d_gene: -
j_gene: TRBJ2-7
abundance: -
CDR3nt: TGTGCCAGTCTCGACCCCCGACGTTCCGAGCAGTACTTC
CDR3aa: CASLDPRRSEQYF

v_gene: TRBV7-8
d_gene: TRBD1
j_gene: TRBJ2-5
abundance: -
CDR3nt: TGTGCCAGCAGTTCCGACAGGGTGAAGGAGACCCAGTACTTC
CDR3aa: CASSSDRVKETQYF

v_gene: TRBV7-2
d_gene: -
j_gene: TRBJ1-2
abundance: -
CDR3nt: TGTGCCAGCAGCTCTAACTATGGCTACACCTTC
CDR3aa: CASSSNYGYTF

v_gene: TRBV19
d_gene: TRBD2
j_gene: TRBJ2-1
abundance: -
CDR3nt: TGTGCCAGTAGGCCACTAGCGGTCTCCTACAATGAGCAGTTCTTC
CDR3aa: CASRPLAVSYNEQFF

v_gene: TRBV7-9
d_gene: -
j_gene: TRBJ2-3
abundance: -
CDR3nt: TGTGCCAGCCGACTAGTGGGGACCACAGATACGCAGTATTTT
CDR3aa: CASRLVGTTDTQYF

v_gene: TRBV27
d_gene: -
j_gene: TRBJ2-1
abundance: -
CDR3nt: TGTGCCAGCAGTCCCCGCGGGAACTCCTACAATGAGCAGTTCTTC
CDR3aa: CASSPRGNSYNEQFF

v_gene: TRBV7-9
d_gene: -
j_gene: TRBJ1-4
abundance: few
CDR3nt: TGTGCCAGCAGCTTAGGATCGGGCGGGGCGGATGAAAAACTGTTTTTT
CDR3aa: CASSLGSGGADEKLFF

v_gene: TRBV28
d_gene: -
j_gene: TRBJ1-6
abundance: -
CDR3nt: TGTGCCAGCAGTTTATGGAGTAGCTCCTATAATTCACCCCTCCACTTT
CDR3aa: CASSLWSSSYNSPLHF

v_gene: TRBV19
d_gene: -
j_gene: TRBJ2-1
abundance: -
CDR3nt: TGTGCCAGTAGTATCTATATTCGCGGTGAGCAGTTCTTC
CDR3aa: CASSIYIRGEQFF

v_gene: TRBV7-6
d_gene: -
j_gene: TRBJ2-7
abundance: -
CDR3nt: TGTGCCAGCAGCCGCTCGGCCGCCCCCGGCGAGCAGTACTTC
CDR3aa: CASSRSAAPGEQYF

v_gene: TRBV7-9
d_gene: TRBD1
j_gene: TRBJ2-1
abundance: -
CDR3nt: TGTGCCAGCAGCTTAGGGGACAGGGAGGTGAATGAGCAGTTCTTC
CDR3aa: CASSLGDREVNEQFF

v_gene: TRBV4-3
d_gene: TRBD1
j_gene: TRBJ1-2
abundance: few
CDR3nt: TGCGCCAGCAGCCAAGATAGGGACAGAATATTCTATGGCTACACCTTC
CDR3aa: CASSQDRDRIFYGYTF

v_gene: TRBV7-2
d_gene: TRBD2
j_gene: TRBJ2-1
abundance: -
CDR3nt: TGTGCCAGCAGCACCCTTGGGCTAGCGGGAGGGGGGCAGTTCTTC
CDR3aa: CASSTLGLAGGGQFF

v_gene: TRBV7-2
d_gene: -
j_gene: TRBJ1-1
abundance: many
CDR3nt: TGTGCCAGCAGCTTAGTGGGTATGAACACTGAAGCTTTCTTT
CDR3aa: CASSLVGMNTEAFF

v_gene: TRBV7-2
d_gene: -
j_gene: TRBJ2-1
abundance: few
CDR3nt: TGTGCCAGCAGCTTGTCGGCCGGGGCACCCTACAATGAGCAGTTCTTC
CDR3aa: CASSLSAGAPYNEQFF

v_gene: TRBV2
d_gene: -
j_gene: TRBJ1-6
abundance: -
CDR3nt: TGTGCCAGCAGTGCTTACGAGGGTTCACCCCTCCACTTT
CDR3aa: CASSAYEGSPLHF

v_gene: TRBV18
d_gene: -
j_gene: TRBJ2-5
abundance: few
CDR3nt: TGTGCCAGCTCACCAATACGGGACGCCCAAGAGACCCAGTACTTC
CDR3aa: CASSPIRDAQETQYF

v_gene: TRBV6-6
d_gene: TRBD2
j_gene: TRBJ2-5
abundance: -
CDR3nt: TGTGCCAGCAGTCCGCAACGACTAGCGGGAGGCGGGGGACAAGAGACCCAGTACTTC
CDR3aa: CASSPQRLAGGGGQETQYF